The entry that follows covers one T cell receptor beta chain sequence. This clone has more than one count but fewer than ten. Its antigen has not been determined. Base qualities are not at hand, and no much larger clone is one base apart. The method was the immunoSEQ multiplex PCR assay. For the multiplex PCR, a mixture combining 60 forward primers for TCR Vbeta segments and 13 reverse primers for TCR Jbeta segments was used. The CDR3 region of rearranged TCR beta genes was amplified from genomic DNA by a multiplex PCR assay. The Illumina HiSeq System was used to sequence the amplified TCR beta libraries as 87-base-pair reads. Concerning the study's data processing: A later analysis counted tens of millions of unique TCR beta chains across the 550 to 800 repertoires, and some 11 million of these chains were shared by at least two donors. Raw reads were error-corrected and collapsed into unique sequences with a nearest-neighbor algorithm that merged closely related sequences to remove PCR and sequencing errors. To assign V, D and J gene segments, CDR3 sequences were aligned to IMGT reference sequences. For a sequence to be retained, a match of at least six nucleotides to both a V gene segment and a J gene segment was required. A rearrangement counted as productive if the CDR3 had no stop codons and remained in frame with V and J, and every other rearrangement counted as non-productive. CDR3 was defined by IMGT convention, running from the second conserved V-encoded cysteine to the conserved J-encoded phenylalanine. In an earlier analysis of more than 550 of the donors, sequences lacking an unambiguous match to a single V gene segment were excluded. An earlier analysis of 587 of the donors classified V segments as functional when productive rearrangements were above 56.7% and as segregating when the standard deviation between donors was above 5%. A statistical classification framework was built for diagnosing cytomegalovirus status from the catalog of TCR beta chain sequences. V and J gene assignment, in a later analysis, came from comparing TCR nucleotide sequences with IMGT/GENE-DB human TR gene sequences. A later analysis assigned CDR3 sequences and most-parsimonious VDJ recombination scenarios with the TCRdist pipeline. A later analysis defined each TCR beta chain by its CDR3 amino acid sequence plus V-gene family, and excluded reads lacking a unique V-gene family. A later analysis removed several hundred highly shared, low-generation-probability nucleotide sequences to deal with suspected cross-contamination and a sequencing artifact. A later analysis calculated a clonal expansion index for each public chain from normalized within-repertoire ranks of inferred template counts. In a later analysis, generation probabilities were computed using a VDJ recombination model fitted to out-of-frame rearrangements, and the results were checked against IGoR. In a later analysis, TCR-TCR, TCR-HLA and TCR-CMV co-occurrence was scored with hypergeometric tests, and a repertoire-size bias correction was applied to TCR pairs. In a later analysis, false discovery rates were estimated by permuting HLA or CMV assignments 20 times. A later analysis grouped co-occurring TCRs with DBSCAN, adding TCRdist sequence similarity when clustering within HLA-allele-positive subsets. Co-occurrence clustering excluded repertoires with fewer than 30,000 or more than 120,000 public chains, plus five with anomalous nucleotide sharing. TCRdb carries this immuneACCESS record with in-frame sequences only. Its versions omit some clonotypes, under half of them owing to an unresolved V gene in the studies checked, with the rest unexplained. V and J calls and clone size come straight from that table; D and trimming were deduced from the DNA. The sample table holds 75,000 to 100,000 clones, of which around 8% were seen once. About 2.3% of the sample belongs to the ten largest clones.

The sample is drawn from a study of cytomegalovirus exposure and HLA in healthy donors (dated by TCRdb to 2016 to 2017). A note on the overall study: According to an earlier analysis of 550 to 750 of the donors, about 180 million T cells yielded roughly 110 million unique TCR beta sequences and 276 Gb of sequence data. Four to six DR-DQ haplotypes were handled as single units for association and clustering, since linkage in the cohort was strong. Class I and class II HLA loci were covered by the typing at four-digit resolution. To study patterns of TCR occurrence, a later analysis re-analyzed previously published TCR beta repertoires from around 670 donors and added high-resolution HLA genotyping. In a later genetic analysis, genome-wide SNP genotypes for about 55% of the roughly 700 donors were used, and that subset was treated as a discovery cohort. Donor age, sex, ethnicity and CMV serostatus were compiled together with the repertoire data. Every repertoire in the discovery cohort had been generated on one and the same sequencing platform. On average, around 230,000 unique TCR beta nucleotide sequences were sequenced per donor among 300 to 500 genotyped donors of the cohort, with about 19% of those sequences being non-productive. About 320 gigabases of sequencing data and tens of millions of unique TCR sequences were included in an early release covering about 700 HLA-typed donors. Rather than using new phenotypic data, the later analysis identified candidate immune exposures from TCR beta sequences and from how often those sequences occurred across donors. To predict cytomegalovirus infection status, the study brought together high-throughput TCR immunosequencing, statistical association of individual TCRs with disease status, and machine learning. The genetic ancestry cluster associated with self-reported Caucasian donors included over 80% of the 398 genotyped donors. Along with the roughly 670-subject first cohort, a separate validation cohort of over a hundred different subjects was used. An earlier analysis of fewer than 700 of the donors applied high-throughput TCR beta sequencing to assess whether each TCR beta V gene segment acted as functional or pseudogenic. The study aimed to test whether cataloging public T cell receptors could reveal signatures of past pathogen exposure. Typing coverage varied by locus: about 629-640 donors for A, B, C, DRB1 and DQB1; approximately 500 for DQA1; over 600 for DPA1; 400 to 480 for DPB1. The T cell repertoires of 666 subjects were profiled by immunosequencing and related to cytomegalovirus serostatus. The investigation overall reported the following: Most TCR sequences were observed very rarely across donors, whereas some public TCRs were present in many individuals. V-gene and J-gene trimming of TCR beta chains was associated with a missense DCLRE1C variant in a later genetic analysis, and the association was replicated in an independent cohort. Strong co-occurrence of HLA alleles, especially DR and DQ, made assigning TCR associations to individual alleles difficult. In a later analysis, the rate of TCR association differed among HLA loci, with DRB1 alleles having the most associated TCRs and HLA-C alleles having the fewest. The authors suggested that the approach could potentially be extended to other disease states and immunological phenotypes. This cohort had only TCR beta chains sequenced, and the lack of alpha or paired-chain data limited which features could be detected. HLA typing was unavailable for some donors at each locus, so association tests used only the typed subset. According to a later analysis, parvovirus B19, influenza, CMV and Epstein-Barr virus appeared linked to several top co-occurrence clusters. Correlated functional status among segregating V segments might be attributable to linkage disequilibrium, but an unknown experimental factor could not be ruled out. Three of the identified cytomegalovirus-associated TCR beta chains were confirmed in vitro to be specific for cytomegalovirus antigens. In an earlier analysis of around 600 of the donors, most TCR beta V segments were observed in productive rearrangements about 90% or about 30% of the time, broadly matching IMGT annotations. The 87-base-pair reads could not distinguish some IMGT-functional V segments, including TRBV6-2 and TRBV6-3, so those segments were excluded. Compared with the 666-donor mean, donors in an Asian-associated ancestry cluster had fewer N-insertions in productive TCRs, according to a later genetic analysis. The sequencing pipeline was judged likely to have produced a cluster of highly shared sequence variants as a technical artifact. In a later analysis, some 18,000 TCR beta sequences were associated with specific HLA alleles at a false discovery rate of 0.05. A further reported finding was that TCR beta sequences accurately predicted the HLA-A and HLA-B alleles for most subjects in the first cohort. In a later analysis, most CMV-associated TCR beta chains were found to appear HLA-restricted, with HLA associations seemingly driven largely by CMV exposure. A total of 150 or so TCR beta chains were listed by the study as associated with cytomegalovirus. Because counts were too low, about 18 rarely observed V segments, including chromosome 9 orphons, were excluded from the earlier analysis of 587 of the donors. In a later analysis, HLA-associated TCR beta chains were found to be more clonally expanded and to have lower generation probabilities than equally common non-associated chains. The classifier was reported to diagnose cytomegalovirus status with high specificity and sensitivity in both the original and validation cohorts. Immune exposure information for the cohort was limited to CMV serostatus. Sequencing depth was assumed to be roughly uniform across donors in the presence/absence analyses, though that assumption may not hold.

In total, just over 650 healthy bone marrow donors made up the cohort. At the time of sampling, every cohort member was nominally healthy, though immune exposures that went unrecorded were likely present. The donor was CMV seronegative and belonged to the group of 350 or so seronegative cohort members. Each donor provided a peripheral blood sample, and peripheral blood mononuclear cells were used for TCR beta sequencing. Genomic DNA extraction from the blood cell samples was performed with the Qiagen DNeasy Blood Extraction Kit. Including cysteine and phenylalanine, the CDR3 has 15 amino acids. Only the CDR3 DNA stays, 45 bases, in frame from base 1. V trim: 2 bases; J trim: 3 bases; unmatched bases: 2. The CDR1 and CDR2 encoded by the germline V gene are MDHEN and SYDVKM.

Specimen: PBMCs. This TCR derives from a man in his forties or fifties in good health and CMV-seronegative. The chain couples TRBV28 to TRBJ2-2, and 8 junction bases match TRBD1. CDR3 protein: CASSLRGQDTGELFF. The nucleotides are TGTGCCAGCAGTTTACGGGGACAGGACACCGGGGAGCTGTTTTTT.